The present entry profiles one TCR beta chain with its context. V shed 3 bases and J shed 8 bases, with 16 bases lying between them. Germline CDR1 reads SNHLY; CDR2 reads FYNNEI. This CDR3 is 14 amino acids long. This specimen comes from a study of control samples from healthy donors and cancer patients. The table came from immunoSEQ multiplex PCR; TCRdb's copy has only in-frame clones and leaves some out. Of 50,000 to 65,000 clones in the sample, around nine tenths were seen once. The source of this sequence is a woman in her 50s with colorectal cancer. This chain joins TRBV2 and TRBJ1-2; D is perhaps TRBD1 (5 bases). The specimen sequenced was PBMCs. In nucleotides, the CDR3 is TGTGCCAGCAGTGAGTTGAGGGGTATTGAAGGCTACACCTTC. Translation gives CASSELRGIEGYTF.